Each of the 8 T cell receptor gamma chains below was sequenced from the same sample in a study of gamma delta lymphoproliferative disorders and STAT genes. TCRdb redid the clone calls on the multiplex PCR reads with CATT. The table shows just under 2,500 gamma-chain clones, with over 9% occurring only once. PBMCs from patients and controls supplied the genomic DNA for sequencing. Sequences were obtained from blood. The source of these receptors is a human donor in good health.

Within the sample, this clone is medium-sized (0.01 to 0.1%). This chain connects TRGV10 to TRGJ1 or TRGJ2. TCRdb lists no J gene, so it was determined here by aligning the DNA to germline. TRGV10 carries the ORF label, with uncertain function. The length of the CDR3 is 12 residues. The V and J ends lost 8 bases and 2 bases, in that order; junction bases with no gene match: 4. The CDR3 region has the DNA TGTGCTGCGTGGGGGTATTATTATAAGAAACTCTTT. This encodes CAAWGYYYKKLF.

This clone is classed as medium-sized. The CDR3 loop reads CALWEVSNYYKKLF. The CDR3 DNA sequence: TGTGCCTTGTGGGAGGTGTCGAATTATTATAAGAAACTCTTT. The gene calls are TRGV9 and TRGJ1 or TRGJ2. The J gene, missing from TCRdb, was assigned here through DNA to germline matching. Germline trimming cut 0 bases from V and 0 bases from J; bases unmatched to any gene: 2. Germline CDR1 GITISATS, CDR2 ISYDGTV (reference sequence). The CDR3 has 14 residues.

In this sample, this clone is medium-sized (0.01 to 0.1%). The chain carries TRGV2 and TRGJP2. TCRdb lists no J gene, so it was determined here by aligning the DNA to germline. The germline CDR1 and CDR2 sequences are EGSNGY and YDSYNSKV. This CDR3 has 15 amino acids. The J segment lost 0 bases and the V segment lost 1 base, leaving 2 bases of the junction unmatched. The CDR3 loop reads CATWDGHSSDWIKTF. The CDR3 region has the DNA TGTGCCACCTGGGACGGCCATAGTAGTGATTGGATCAAGACGTTT.

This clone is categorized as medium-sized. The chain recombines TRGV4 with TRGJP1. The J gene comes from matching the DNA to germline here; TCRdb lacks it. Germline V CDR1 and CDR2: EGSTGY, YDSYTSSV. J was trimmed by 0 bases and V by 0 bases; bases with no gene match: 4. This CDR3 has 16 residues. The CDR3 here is CATWDGPDTTGWFKIF. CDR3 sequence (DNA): TGTGCCACCTGGGATGGGCCGGATACCACTGGTTGGTTCAAGATATTT.

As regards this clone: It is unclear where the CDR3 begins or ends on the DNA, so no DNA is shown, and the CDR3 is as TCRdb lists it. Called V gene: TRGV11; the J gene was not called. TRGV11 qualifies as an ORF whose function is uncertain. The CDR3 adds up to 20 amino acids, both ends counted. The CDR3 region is CTTVPAGLGTRSWAKKIKVF.

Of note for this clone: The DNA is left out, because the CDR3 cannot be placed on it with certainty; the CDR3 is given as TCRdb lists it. CDR3 in amino acids: CTTVPAGPGSDWIKTF. The V segment is TRGV11, and no J call was made. TRGV11 is flagged as an ORF with uncertain function. The CDR3 is 16 amino acids in total, end residues counted.

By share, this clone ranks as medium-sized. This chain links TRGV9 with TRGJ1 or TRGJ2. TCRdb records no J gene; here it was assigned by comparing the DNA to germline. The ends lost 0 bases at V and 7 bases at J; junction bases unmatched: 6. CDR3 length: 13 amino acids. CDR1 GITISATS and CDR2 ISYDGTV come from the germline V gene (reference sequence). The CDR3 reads CALWEVLGYKKLF. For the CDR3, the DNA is TGTGCCTTGTGGGAGGTGCTGGGGTATAAGAAACTCTTT.

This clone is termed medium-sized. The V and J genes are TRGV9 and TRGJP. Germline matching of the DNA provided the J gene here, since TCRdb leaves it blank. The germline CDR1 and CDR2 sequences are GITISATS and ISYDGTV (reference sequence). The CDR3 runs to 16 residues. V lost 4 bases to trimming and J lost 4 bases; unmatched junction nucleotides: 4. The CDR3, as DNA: TGTGCCTTGTGGGACTCCCAAGAGTTGGGCAAAAAAATCAAGGTATTT. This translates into CALWDSQELGKKIKVF.